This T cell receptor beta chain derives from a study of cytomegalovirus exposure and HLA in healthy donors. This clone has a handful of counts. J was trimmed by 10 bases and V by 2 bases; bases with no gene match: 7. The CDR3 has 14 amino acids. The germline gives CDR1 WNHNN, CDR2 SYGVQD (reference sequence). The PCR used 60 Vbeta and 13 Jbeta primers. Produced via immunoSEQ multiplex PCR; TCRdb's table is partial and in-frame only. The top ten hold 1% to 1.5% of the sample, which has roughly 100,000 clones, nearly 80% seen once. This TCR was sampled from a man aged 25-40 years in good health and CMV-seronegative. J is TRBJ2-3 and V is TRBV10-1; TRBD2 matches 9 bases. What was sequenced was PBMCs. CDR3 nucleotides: TGCGCCAGCAGTGAGATTGACCTAGCGGGGTCGCAGTATTTT. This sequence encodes CASSEIDLAGSQYF.